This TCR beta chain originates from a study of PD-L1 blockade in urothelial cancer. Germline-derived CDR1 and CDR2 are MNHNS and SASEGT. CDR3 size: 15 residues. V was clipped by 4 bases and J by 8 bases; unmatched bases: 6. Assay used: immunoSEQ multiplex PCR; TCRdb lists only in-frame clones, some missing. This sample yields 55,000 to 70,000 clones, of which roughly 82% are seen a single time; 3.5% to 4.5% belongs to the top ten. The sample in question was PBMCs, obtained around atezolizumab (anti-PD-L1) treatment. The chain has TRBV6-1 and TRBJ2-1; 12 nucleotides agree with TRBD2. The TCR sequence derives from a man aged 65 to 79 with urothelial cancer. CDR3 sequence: CASSGLAGVRDEQFF. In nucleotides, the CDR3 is TGTGCCAGCAGTGGACTAGCGGGAGTGCGCGATGAGCAGTTCTTC.